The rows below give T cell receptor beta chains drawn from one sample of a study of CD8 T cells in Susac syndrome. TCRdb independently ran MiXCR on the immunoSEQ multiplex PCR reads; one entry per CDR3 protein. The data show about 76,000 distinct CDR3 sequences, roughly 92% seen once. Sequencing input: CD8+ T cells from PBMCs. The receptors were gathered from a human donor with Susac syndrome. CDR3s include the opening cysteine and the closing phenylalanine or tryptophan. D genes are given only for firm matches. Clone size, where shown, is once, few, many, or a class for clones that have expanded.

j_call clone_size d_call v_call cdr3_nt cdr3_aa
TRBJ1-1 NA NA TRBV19 TGTGCCACAGCCTTGAACACTGAAGCTTTCTTT CATALNTEAFF
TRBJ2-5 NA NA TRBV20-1 TGCAGTGCTCTTGGGGGGGGCGGCCCTCAAGAGACCCAGTACTTC CSALGGGGPQETQYF
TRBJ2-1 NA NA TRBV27 TGTGCCAGCAGTACAGGACCATATTACAATGAGCAGTTCTTC CASSTGPYYNEQFF
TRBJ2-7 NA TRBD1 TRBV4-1 TGCGCCAGCAGCCTACTGGACAGGGGCTACGAGCAGTACTTC CASSLLDRGYEQYF
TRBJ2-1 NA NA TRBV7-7 TGTGCCAGCAGCAACCGGCCGGGACCAAGCTTCTACAATGAGCAGTTCTTC CASSNRPGPSFYNEQFF
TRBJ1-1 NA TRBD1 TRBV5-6 TGTGCCAGCAGCTGGGGACAGACTTGGCGGACTGAAGCTTTCTTT CASSWGQTWRTEAFF
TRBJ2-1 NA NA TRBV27 TGTGCCAGCAGTTCGTACATAAACAATGAGCAGTTCTTC CASSSYINNEQFF
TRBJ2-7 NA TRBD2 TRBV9 TGTGCCAGCAGCGGTCGGGCGGGGGTTGAGTACGAGCAGTACTTC CASSGRAGVEYEQYF
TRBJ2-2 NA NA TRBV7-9 TGTGCCAGCAGCTTAGGGGAGTCCGGAACCGGGGAGCTGTTTTTT CASSLGESGTGELFF
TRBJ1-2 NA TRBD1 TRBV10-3 TGTGCCATCAGTGCCACCGGGACAGGGGGCAGAGAAGGCTACACCTTC CAISATGTGGREGYTF
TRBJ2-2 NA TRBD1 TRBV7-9 TGTGCCAGCAGCCCGGGACAGGAGAACACCGGGGAGCTGTTTTTT CASSPGQENTGELFF
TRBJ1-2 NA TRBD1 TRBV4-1 TGCGCCAGCAGCCAACTCCGGGACAGTAACTATGGCTACACCTTC CASSQLRDSNYGYTF
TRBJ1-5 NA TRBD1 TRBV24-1 TGTGCCACCAGTGACCCCACAGGGGGCTGGGATCAGCCCCAGCATTTT CATSDPTGGWDQPQHF
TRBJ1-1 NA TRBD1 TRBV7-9 TGTGCCAGCACCGAAACATTCAGGGGGAGGAAGGCTGAAGCTTTCTTT CASTETFRGRKAEAFF
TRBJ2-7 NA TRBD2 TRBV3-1 TGTGCCAGCAGCCAAGATCAAGCGGGGCGGGGGGCCTACGAGCAGTACTTC CASSQDQAGRGAYEQYF
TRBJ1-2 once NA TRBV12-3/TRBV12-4 TGTGCCAGCGGACCAGGGGACGGGTATGGCTACACCTTC CASGPGDGYGYTF
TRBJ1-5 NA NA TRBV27 TGTGCCAGCAGTTTTGCGGGCCCCCATCAGCCCCAGCATTTT CASSFAGPHQPQHF
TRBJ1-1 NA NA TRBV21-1 TGTGCCAGCAGCAAAGTTTCCCTTTGGCAAACGAACACTGAAGCTTTCTTT CASSKVSLWQTNTEAFF
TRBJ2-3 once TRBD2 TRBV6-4 TGTGCCAGCAGTGAAATTGCTAGCGGGGAGTTCGGTGACAAGTATTTT CASSEIASGEFGDKYF
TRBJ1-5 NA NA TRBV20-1 TGCAGTGCTAGGGGGGCAGGTCAGCCCCAGCATTTT CSARGAGQPQHF
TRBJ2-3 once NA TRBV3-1 TGTGCCAGCAGCCAAGAAAGGCCATCAGATACGCAGTATTTT CASSQERPSDTQYF
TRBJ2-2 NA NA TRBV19 TGTGCCAGTAGTATAACGGCGACAGGCACCGGGGAGCTGTTTTTT CASSITATGTGELFF
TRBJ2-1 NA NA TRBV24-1 TGTGCCACCAGTGATTTTTTGGGCAGCTCCTCCTACAATGAGCAGTTCTTC CATSDFLGSSSYNEQFF
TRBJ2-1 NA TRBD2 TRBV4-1 TGCGCCAGCAGCCAAGATCCGGGACTAGCAAATGAGCAGTTCTTC CASSQDPGLANEQFF
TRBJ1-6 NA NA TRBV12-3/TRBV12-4 TGTGCCAGCAGTTTGCGGGACCCTTTAACCTCCTATAATTCACCCCTCCACTTT CASSLRDPLTSYNSPLHF
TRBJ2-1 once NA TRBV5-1 TGCGCCAGCAGCTTAGGGACTGCCAGAGGTGAGCAGTTCTTC CASSLGTARGEQFF
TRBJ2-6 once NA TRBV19 TGTGCCAGTAGTATCGCTGGTCCCCACTCTGGGGCCAACGTCCTGACTTTC CASSIAGPHSGANVLTF